These 18 T cell receptor beta chains came from one sample sequenced in a study of blood T cells in healthy people across ages. For the second PCR, which ran for about 6 to 11 cycles, a sample-barcoded 5' primer and a J-beta primer mix were used. TCRdb reprocessed the 5' RACE reads via MiXCR and lists one record per CDR3 protein. The repertoire holds hundreds of thousands of distinct CDR3 sequences, 62% seen once, with approximately 30% in the top ten. Input material: blood. The receptor source for this set is a man aged 30-40 years in good health.

This clonotype was seen only once. V gene TRBV7-9 combines with J gene TRBJ2-1; the match to TRBD2 covers 10 bases. Germline values: CDR1 SEHNR, CDR2 FQNEAQ (reference sequence). The CDR3 has 16 residues. V gave up 3 bases and J gave up 3 bases; unmatched junction bases: 5. The CDR3 loop is CASSFPASGGYNEQFF. The CDR3 DNA is TGTGCCAGCAGCTTCCCAGCTAGCGGGGGCTACAATGAGCAGTTCTTC. The variable domain in full, with the rest retrieved from reference TRBV7-9 and TRBJ2-1, is DTGVSQNPRHKITKRGQNVTFRCDPISEHNRLYWYRQTLGQGPEFLTYFQNEAQLEKSRLLSDRFSAERPKGSFSTLEIQRTEQGDSAMYLCASSFPASGGYNEQFFGPGTRLTVL.

V gene TRBV4-3 combines with J gene TRBJ1-6, with no clear D. Germline V lookup: CDR1 LGHNA, CDR2 YSLEER. The CDR3 has 18 amino acids. Trimming took off 1 base at V and 2 bases at J, with 15 bases between the two ends. CDR3 amino acids: CASSQAVERRTYNSPLHF. The CDR3 region has the DNA TGCGCCAGCAGCCAAGCGGTGGAACGGCGCACCTATAATTCACCCCTCCACTTT.

V gene TRBV10-3 combines with J gene TRBJ2-1; D is ambiguous. The length of the CDR3 is 12 residues. The V gene lost 6 bases and the J gene lost 8 bases, with 11 bases spanning the gap. Germline V gene data show CDR1 as ENHRY and CDR2 as SYGVKD. CDR3 bases: TGTGCCATCAGGGATAGCATGGATGAGCAGTTCTTC. Encoded protein: CAIRDSMDEQFF.

This clonotype was counted once. Compared with germline, one end of the junction differs, possibly owing to a read error. V is TRBV13 and J is TRBJ1-2; a weak D match, TRBD1 (6 bases). CDR1 and CDR2 from the germline V gene are PRHDT and FYEKMQ (reference sequence). The CDR3 extends over 16 amino acids. The CDR3 region is CASSSLGTSSYYGYIF. The CDR3 bases are TGTGCCAGCAGCTCCTTGGGGACATCTTCCTACTATGGCTACATCTTC.

This chain uses TRBV7-3 with TRBJ2-3, with 10 bases aligning to TRBD2. This CDR3 spans 16 amino acids. Per the germline V gene, CDR1 is SGHTA and CDR2 is FQGTGA. J gave up 3 bases and V 2 bases, and 5 bases lay outside the gene matches. CDR3 amino acids: CASSLLRAGGTDTQYF. DNA for the CDR3: TGTGCCAGCAGCTTATTGCGAGCGGGGGGGACAGATACGCAGTATTTT.

V gene TRBV20-1 combines with J gene TRBJ2-3, with TRBD1 as a possible D gene (6 bases). Germline-derived CDR1 and CDR2 are DFQATT and SNEGSKA (reference sequence). The CDR3 extends over 14 amino acids. V was trimmed by 1 base and J by 7 bases, leaving 15 bases between them. CDR3 nucleotide sequence: TGCAGTGCTAGAGGAAGGGGGTCGGAGTATACGCAGTATTTT. Amino acids: CSARGRGSEYTQYF.

The chain has TRBV24-1 and TRBJ2-7; a weak D match, TRBD1 (5 bases). V lost 4 bases, J lost 10 bases, and 19 bases lay in between. The germline V gene encodes CDR1 KGHDR and CDR2 SFDVKD. The CDR3 contains 14 residues. Here the CDR3 DNA reads TGTGCCACCAGTGACGCTGGGGCAACAGGAGCCCAGTACTTC. This translates into CATSDAGATGAQYF.

The V and J genes are TRBV29-1 and TRBJ2-3, with 11 bases aligning to TRBD1. The germline V gene encodes CDR1 SQVTM and CDR2 ANQGSEA. The V segment lost 6 bases and the J segment 2 bases; nucleotides outside the gene matches: 7. The CDR3 covers 15 residues. The CDR3 region is CSVSGTGGFTDTQYF. The CDR3 DNA follows: TGCAGCGTCTCGGGGACAGGGGGTTTCACAGATACGCAGTATTTT.

The chain uses TRBV7-9 and TRBJ1-1; a possible D gene is TRBD1 (6 bases). Germline values: CDR1 SEHNR, CDR2 FQNEAQ (reference sequence). V was cut by 5 bases and J by 5 bases, with 21 bases left in between. The CDR3 is 16 residues long. This CDR3 reads CASSIGQTLEGTEAFF. CDR3 sequence (DNA): TGTGCCAGCAGCATTGGACAGACCCTTGAGGGGACTGAAGCTTTCTTT. Supplemented by reference TRBV7-9 and TRBJ1-1, the full variable domain reads DTGVSQNPRHKITKRGQNVTFRCDPISEHNRLYWYRQTLGQGPEFLTYFQNEAQLEKSRLLSDRFSAERPKGSFSTLEIQRTEQGDSAMYLCASSIGQTLEGTEAFFGQGTRLTVV.

V and J are TRBV5-4 and TRBJ2-5; 8 nucleotides align to TRBD1. V lost 4 bases to trimming and J lost 5 bases; unmatched junction nucleotides: 10. The CDR3 spans 15 residues. The germline gives CDR1 SGHNT, CDR2 YYREEE (reference sequence). Here the CDR3 reads CASSGSGTGWETQYF. CDR3 DNA sequence: TGTGCCAGCAGCGGATCCGGGACAGGATGGGAGACCCAGTACTTC. The full variable domain, its missing parts supplied by reference TRBV5-4 and TRBJ2-5, is ETGVTQSPTHLIKTRGQQVTLRCSSQSGHNTVSWYQQALGQGPQFIFQYYREEENGRGNFPPRFSGLQFPNYSSELNVNALELDDSALYLCASSGSGTGWETQYFGPGTRLLVL.

The chain employs TRBV12-3 or TRBV12-4 and TRBJ2-7; TRBD1 is a possible D gene (5 bases). Trimming shortened V by 2 bases and J by 2 bases, and 19 bases separated the two germline ends. This CDR3 has 17 residues. The CDR3 region is CASSLRARGARTYEQYF. The CDR3 region has the DNA TGTGCCAGCAGTTTAAGGGCAAGGGGCGCGCGGACCTACGAGCAGTACTTC.

V gene TRBV20-1 combines with J gene TRBJ2-7; 11 bases match TRBD2. The CDR3 has 15 residues. V lost 3 bases and J lost 6; bases outside the gene matches: 10. Germline assignment: CDR1 DFQATT and CDR2 SNEGSKA (reference sequence). The CDR3 sequence: CSASASGGLGSEQYF. CDR3 nucleotides: TGCAGTGCTAGTGCTAGCGGGGGGCTCGGGTCCGAGCAGTACTTC.

V usage is TRBV6-2 or TRBV6-3 and J usage is TRBJ2-5; D is undetermined. CDR1 is MNHEY and CDR2 is SVGEGT in the germline V gene. CDR3 length equals 16 residues. Between the trimmed V and J ends, which lost 2 bases and 2 bases, there was a span of 15 bases. CDR3 in amino acids: CASSYMTSGDQETQYF. CDR3 nucleotide sequence: TGTGCCAGCAGTTACATGACATCTGGAGATCAAGAGACCCAGTACTTC.

The rearrangement links TRBV10-3 to TRBJ2-7; 10 positions agree with TRBD1. V dropped 6 bases and J dropped 4; count of bases not matched to a gene: 9. The CDR3 sequence is 15 residues long. In germline, CDR1 is ENHRY, CDR2 SYGVKD. The CDR3 sequence: CAIRGGQGYRYEQYF. The CDR3, as DNA: TGTGCCATCAGGGGGGGACAGGGGTATCGATACGAGCAGTACTTC.

V gene TRBV12-3 or TRBV12-4 combines with J gene TRBJ1-6; TRBD1 aligns across 9 bases. V lost 5 bases, J lost 8 bases, and 10 bases stayed unmatched. CDR3 size: 16 residues. CDR3 loop: CASSLPPGQGDSPLHF. As DNA, the CDR3 is TGTGCCAGCAGTCTTCCACCGGGACAGGGAGATTCACCCCTCCACTTT.

The chain links TRBV2 to TRBJ2-2; perhaps D is TRBD1 or TRBD2 (5 bases each). The germline V gene has CDR1 SNHLY and CDR2 FYNNEI. The CDR3 has 14 residues. V was trimmed by 3 bases and J by 7 bases, leaving 12 bases between them. CDR3 in DNA: TGTGCCAGCAGTGATTCAGGGACCGGCGGGGAGCTGTTTTTT. Protein: CASSDSGTGGELFF.

The V and J genes are TRBV9 and TRBJ2-1; D ambiguous. The CDR3 is made up of 16 amino acids. Germline V gene sequence: CDR1 SGDLS, CDR2 YYNGEE. Trimming took off 0 bases at V and 12 bases at J, with 22 bases between the two ends. The CDR3 coding sequence is TGTGCCAGCAGCGTAGGAGCAACCGCCGAGCTGTTTGGGCAGTTCTTC. Residues: CASSVGATAELFGQFF.

This clonotype occurred many times. The genes are TRBV12-3 or TRBV12-4 and TRBJ1-2; D is unclear. Trimming removed 0 bases from V and 6 bases from J, with 14 bases in between. The CDR3 consists of 15 residues. CDR3 residues: CASSLAVLAGNGYTF. The CDR3 DNA reads TGTGCCAGCAGTTTAGCGGTTTTGGCCGGGAATGGCTACACCTTC.